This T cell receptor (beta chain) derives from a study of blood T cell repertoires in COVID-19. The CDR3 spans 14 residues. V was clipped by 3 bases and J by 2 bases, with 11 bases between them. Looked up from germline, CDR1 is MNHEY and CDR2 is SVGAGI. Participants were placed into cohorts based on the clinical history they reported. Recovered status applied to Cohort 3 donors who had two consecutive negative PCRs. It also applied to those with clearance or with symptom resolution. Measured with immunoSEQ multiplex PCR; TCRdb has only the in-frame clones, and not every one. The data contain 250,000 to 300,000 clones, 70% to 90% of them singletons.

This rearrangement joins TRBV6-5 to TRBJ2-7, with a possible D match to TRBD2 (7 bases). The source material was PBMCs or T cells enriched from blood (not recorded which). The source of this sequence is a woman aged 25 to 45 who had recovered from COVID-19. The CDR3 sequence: CASSYRRGPYEQYF. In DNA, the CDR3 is TGTGCCAGCAGTTATCGGCGGGGGCCCTACGAGCAGTACTTC.